The next 2 T cell receptor beta chains were all read from a single sample in a study of low-dose radiotherapy and immunotherapy resistance in tumors. The time point here: before trial treatment. First-strand cDNA relied on TRAV- and TRBV-specific primers spanning alpha and beta chains. TCR amplification involved 20 PCR cycles with a constant-region primer and V-primer adapter. TCRdb fed the reads into MiXCR, producing one record per CDR3 protein. Of some 60,000 distinct CDR3 sequences in the sample, about 25% were seen once. Sequences were derived from PBMCs, sampled before treatment. The receptor source for this set is a male donor with rectosigmoid adenocarcinoma.

This clonotype was recorded many times. J is TRBJ1-2 and V is TRBV29-1; D unclear. Trimming took off 6 bases at V and 5 bases at J, with 13 bases between the two ends. Germline CDR1 reads SQVTM; CDR2 reads ANQGSEA. There are 12 residues in the CDR3. CDR3 sequence (DNA): TGCAGCGTGGTGCGGGAGTGGTATGGCTACACCTTC. Translation gives CSVVREWYGYTF.

The chain uses TRBV27 and TRBJ1-5; no clear D gene. CDR3 size: 13 residues. The germline V and J ends were trimmed by 2 bases and 4 bases, with 6 bases remaining between them. The germline gives CDR1 MNHEY, CDR2 SMNVEV (reference sequence). CDR3 DNA sequence: TGTGCCAGCAGTTTAACGGAGAATCAGCCCCAGCATTTT. This translates into CASSLTENQPQHF.